This TCR beta chain was sequenced in a study of T cells after yellow fever vaccination. About the study: Where fractions had low cell numbers, libraries were prepared from them with the SMART-Seq v4 Ultra Low Input RNA kit. Overall study findings and caveats: Primary-vaccination clones mostly resurfaced post-booster (96% CD4, more than 85% CD8). Clonotypes appearing in both CD4 and CD8 compartments existed, and their share was small.

Details on this clonotype: Its antigen is undetermined.

There are 17 residues in the CDR3. Trimming shortened V by 2 bases and J by 4 bases, and 20 bases separated the two germline ends. Germline values: CDR1 SGHTA, CDR2 FQGNSA. Universal primer sites and UMIs were introduced during 5'RACE template-switching synthesis of TCR cDNA. MiXCR was run by TCRdb on the 5' RACE reads, yielding one entry per CDR3 protein. The sample has approximately 61,000 distinct CDR3 sequences; approximately 6.5% are singletons. Specimen: CD8+ T cells sorted from PBMCs, collected on the day of the first yellow fever vaccination. This TCR was recovered from a man younger than 30 who received the YFV17D yellow fever vaccine. The chain has TRBV7-2 and TRBJ1-2; a weak D match, TRBD1 (6 bases). The CDR3 DNA reads as TGTGCCAGCAGCTTAAATACGGACTTAAGGGGGGCCTATGGCTACACCTTC. It codes for CASSLNTDLRGAYGYTF.